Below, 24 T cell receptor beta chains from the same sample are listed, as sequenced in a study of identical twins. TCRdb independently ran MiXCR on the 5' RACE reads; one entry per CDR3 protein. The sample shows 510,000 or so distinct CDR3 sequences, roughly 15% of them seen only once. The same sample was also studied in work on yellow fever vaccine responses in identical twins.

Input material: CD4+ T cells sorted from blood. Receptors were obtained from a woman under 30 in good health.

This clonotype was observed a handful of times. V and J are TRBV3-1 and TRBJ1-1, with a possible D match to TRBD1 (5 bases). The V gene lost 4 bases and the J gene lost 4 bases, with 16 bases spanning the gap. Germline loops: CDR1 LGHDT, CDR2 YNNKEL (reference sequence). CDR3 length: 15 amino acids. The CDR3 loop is CASSPPQGSVTEAFF. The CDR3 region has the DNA TGTGCCAGCAGCCCGCCCCAGGGCTCGGTCACTGAAGCTTTCTTT.

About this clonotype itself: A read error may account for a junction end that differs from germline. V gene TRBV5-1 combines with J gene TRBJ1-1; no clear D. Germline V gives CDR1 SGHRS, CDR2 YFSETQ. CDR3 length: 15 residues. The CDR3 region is CASSLAGHLNTEAFF. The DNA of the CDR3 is TGCGCCAGCAGTTTGGCGGGTCATCTGAACACTGAAGCTTTCTTT.

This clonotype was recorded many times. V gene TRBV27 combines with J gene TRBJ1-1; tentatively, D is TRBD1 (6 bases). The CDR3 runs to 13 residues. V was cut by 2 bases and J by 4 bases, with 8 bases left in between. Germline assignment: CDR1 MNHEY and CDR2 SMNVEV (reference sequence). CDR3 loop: CASSLKGGTEAFF. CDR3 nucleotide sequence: TGTGCCAGCAGTTTAAAAGGGGGCACTGAAGCTTTCTTT.

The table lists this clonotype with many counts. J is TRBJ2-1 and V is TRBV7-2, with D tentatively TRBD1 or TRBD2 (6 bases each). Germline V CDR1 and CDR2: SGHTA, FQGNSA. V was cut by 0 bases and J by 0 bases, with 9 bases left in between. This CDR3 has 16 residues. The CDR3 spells CASSLAGGLSYNEQFF. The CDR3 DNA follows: TGTGCCAGCAGCTTAGCGGGGGGCCTCTCCTACAATGAGCAGTTCTTC.

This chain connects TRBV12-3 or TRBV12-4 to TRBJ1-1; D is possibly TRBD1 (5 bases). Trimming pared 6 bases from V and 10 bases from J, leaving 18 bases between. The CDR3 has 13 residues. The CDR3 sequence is CASSPLGREGAFF. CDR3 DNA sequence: TGTGCCAGCAGCCCCCTCGGCAGGGAGGGAGCTTTCTTT.

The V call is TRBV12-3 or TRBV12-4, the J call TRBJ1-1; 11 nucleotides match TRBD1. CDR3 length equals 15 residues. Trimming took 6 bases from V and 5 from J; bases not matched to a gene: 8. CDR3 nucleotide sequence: TGTGCCAGCAGACCAAGGACAGGGGGCTATACTGAAGCTTTCTTT. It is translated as CASRPRTGGYTEAFF.

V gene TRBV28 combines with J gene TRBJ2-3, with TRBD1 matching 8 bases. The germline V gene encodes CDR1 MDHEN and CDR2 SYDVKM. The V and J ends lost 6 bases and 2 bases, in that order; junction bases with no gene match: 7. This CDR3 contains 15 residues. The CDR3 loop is CASRNTGGHTDTQYF. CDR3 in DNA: TGTGCCAGCAGGAACACAGGGGGACACACAGATACGCAGTATTTT.

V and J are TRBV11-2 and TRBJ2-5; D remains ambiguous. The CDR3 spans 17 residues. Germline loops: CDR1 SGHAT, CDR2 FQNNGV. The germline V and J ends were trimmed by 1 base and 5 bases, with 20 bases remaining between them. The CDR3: CASSLAPRFGPRETQYF. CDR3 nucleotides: TGTGCCAGCAGCTTAGCCCCTCGATTTGGGCCAAGGGAGACCCAGTACTTC.

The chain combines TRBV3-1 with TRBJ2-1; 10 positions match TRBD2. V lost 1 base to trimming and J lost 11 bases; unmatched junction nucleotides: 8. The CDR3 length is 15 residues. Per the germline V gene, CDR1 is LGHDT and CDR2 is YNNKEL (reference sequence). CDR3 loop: CASSQGGSGGTKQFF. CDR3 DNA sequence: TGTGCCAGCAGCCAAGGAGGTAGCGGGGGGACGAAGCAGTTCTTC.

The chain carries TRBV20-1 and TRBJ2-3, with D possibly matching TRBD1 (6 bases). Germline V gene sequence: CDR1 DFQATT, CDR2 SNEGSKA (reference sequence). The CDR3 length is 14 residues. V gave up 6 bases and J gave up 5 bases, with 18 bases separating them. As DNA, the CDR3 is TGCAGTGCCCAATTGGGGGCGGGTAGAGATACGCAGTATTTT. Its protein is CSAQLGAGRDTQYF.

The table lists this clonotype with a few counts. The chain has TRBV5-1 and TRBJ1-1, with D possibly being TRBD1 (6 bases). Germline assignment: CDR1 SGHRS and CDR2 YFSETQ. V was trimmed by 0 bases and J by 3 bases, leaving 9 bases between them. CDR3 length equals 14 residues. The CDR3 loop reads CASSLGPGDTEAFF. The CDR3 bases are TGCGCCAGCAGCTTGGGGCCAGGGGACACTGAAGCTTTCTTT.

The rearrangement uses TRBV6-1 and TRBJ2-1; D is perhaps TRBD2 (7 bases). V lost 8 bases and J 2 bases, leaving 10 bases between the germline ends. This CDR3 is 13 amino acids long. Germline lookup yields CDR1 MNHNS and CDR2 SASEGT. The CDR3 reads CASGGAAYNEQFF. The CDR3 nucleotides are TGTGCCAGCGGGGGGGCGGCCTACAATGAGCAGTTCTTC.

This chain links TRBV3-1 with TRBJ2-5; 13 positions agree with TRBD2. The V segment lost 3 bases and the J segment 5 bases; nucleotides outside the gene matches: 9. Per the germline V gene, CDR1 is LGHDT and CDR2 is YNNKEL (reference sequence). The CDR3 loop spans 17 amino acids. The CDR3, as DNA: TGTGCCAGCAGCCACCCCTCGGGACTAGCGGGAAAGGAGACCCAGTACTTC. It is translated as CASSHPSGLAGKETQYF.

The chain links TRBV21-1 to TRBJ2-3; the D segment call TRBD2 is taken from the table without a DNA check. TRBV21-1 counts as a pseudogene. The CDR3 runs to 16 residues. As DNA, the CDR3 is TGTGCCAGCAGCAGTACTAGCGGGGGGGCCGGAGATACGCAGTATTTT. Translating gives CASSSTSGGAGDTQYF.

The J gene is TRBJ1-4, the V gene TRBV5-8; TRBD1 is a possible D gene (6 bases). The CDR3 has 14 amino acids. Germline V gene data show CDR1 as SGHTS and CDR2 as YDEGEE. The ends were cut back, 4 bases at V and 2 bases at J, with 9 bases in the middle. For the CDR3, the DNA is TGTGCCAGCAGCCAGGGGATGACTAATGAAAAACTGTTTTTT. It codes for CASSQGMTNEKLFF.

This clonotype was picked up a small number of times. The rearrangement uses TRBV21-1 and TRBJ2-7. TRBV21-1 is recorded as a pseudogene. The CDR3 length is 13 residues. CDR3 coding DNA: TGTGCCAGCAGCAACCCTACGCTCTTCGAGCAGTACGTC. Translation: CASSNPTLFEQYV.

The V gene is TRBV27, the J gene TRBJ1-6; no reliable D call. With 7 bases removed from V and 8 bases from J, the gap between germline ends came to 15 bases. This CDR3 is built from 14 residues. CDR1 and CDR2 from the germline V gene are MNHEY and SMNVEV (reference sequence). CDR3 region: CASKPHNDHSPLHF. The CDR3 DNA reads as TGTGCCAGCAAACCTCACAATGACCATTCACCCCTCCACTTT.

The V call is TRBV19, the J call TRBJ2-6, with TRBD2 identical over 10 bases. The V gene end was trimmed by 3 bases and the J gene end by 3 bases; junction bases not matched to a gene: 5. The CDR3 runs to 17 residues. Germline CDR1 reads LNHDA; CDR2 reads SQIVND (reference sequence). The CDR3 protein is CASSIVGLAFGANVLTF. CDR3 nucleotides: TGTGCCAGTAGTATTGTGGGACTAGCGTTTGGGGCCAACGTCCTGACTTTC.

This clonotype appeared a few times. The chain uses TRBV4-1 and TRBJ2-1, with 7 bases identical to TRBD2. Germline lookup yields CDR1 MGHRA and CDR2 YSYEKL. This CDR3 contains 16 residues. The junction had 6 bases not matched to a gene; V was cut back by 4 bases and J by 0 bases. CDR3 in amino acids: CASSRLERDSYNEQFF. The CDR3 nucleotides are TGCGCCAGCAGCCGTTTAGAGCGGGACTCCTACAATGAGCAGTTCTTC.

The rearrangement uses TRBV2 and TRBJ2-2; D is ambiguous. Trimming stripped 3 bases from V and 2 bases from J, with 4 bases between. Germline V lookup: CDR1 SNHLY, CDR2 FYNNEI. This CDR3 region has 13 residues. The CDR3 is CASSEKNTGELFF. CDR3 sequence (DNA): TGTGCCAGCAGTGAGAAAAACACCGGGGAGCTGTTTTTT.

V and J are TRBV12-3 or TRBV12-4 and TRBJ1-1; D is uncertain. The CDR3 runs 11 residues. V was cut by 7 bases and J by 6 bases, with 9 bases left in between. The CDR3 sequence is CASTKRAEAFF. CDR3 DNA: TGTGCCAGCACCAAGAGAGCTGAAGCTTTCTTT.

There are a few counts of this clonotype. In nucleotides, the CDR3 is TGTGCCACCAGCAGAACCCTTATACAGGGGGGCCAAGAGACCCAGTACTTC. It specifies CATSRTLIQGGQETQYF. V is TRBV15 and J is TRBJ2-5; TRBD1 aligns across 8 bases. The CDR3 covers 17 residues. Germline lookup yields CDR1 LNHNV and CDR2 YYDKDF (reference sequence). Germline trimming cut 2 bases from V and 1 base from J; bases unmatched to any gene: 9.

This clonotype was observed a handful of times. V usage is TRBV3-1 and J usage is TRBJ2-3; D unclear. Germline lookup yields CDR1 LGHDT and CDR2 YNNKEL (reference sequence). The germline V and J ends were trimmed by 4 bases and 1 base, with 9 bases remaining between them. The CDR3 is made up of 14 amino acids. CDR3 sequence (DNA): TGTGCCAGCAGCCGCAGATCGGGCACAGATACGCAGTATTTT. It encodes CASSRRSGTDTQYF.

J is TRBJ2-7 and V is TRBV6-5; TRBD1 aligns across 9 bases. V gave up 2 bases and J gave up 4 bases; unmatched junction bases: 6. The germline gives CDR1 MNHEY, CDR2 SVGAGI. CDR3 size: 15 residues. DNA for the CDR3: TGTGCCAGCAGTTACGGCCTGGGACAGGGTTACGAGCAGTACGTC. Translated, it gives CASSYGLGQGYEQYV.